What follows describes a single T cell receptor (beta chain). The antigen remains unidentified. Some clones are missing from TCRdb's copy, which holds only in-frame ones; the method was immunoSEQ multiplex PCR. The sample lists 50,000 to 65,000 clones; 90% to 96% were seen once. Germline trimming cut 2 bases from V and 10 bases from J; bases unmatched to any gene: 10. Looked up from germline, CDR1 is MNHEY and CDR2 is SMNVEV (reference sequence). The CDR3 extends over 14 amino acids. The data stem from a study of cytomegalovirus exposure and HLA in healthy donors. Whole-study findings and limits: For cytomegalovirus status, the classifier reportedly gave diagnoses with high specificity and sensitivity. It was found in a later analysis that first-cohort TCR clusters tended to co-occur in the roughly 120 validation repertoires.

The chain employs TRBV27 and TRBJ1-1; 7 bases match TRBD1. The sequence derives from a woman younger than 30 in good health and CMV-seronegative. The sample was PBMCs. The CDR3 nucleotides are TGTGCCAGCAGTTTAGCCAGCAGACAGGGTGGAGCTTTCTTT. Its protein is CASSLASRQGGAFF.